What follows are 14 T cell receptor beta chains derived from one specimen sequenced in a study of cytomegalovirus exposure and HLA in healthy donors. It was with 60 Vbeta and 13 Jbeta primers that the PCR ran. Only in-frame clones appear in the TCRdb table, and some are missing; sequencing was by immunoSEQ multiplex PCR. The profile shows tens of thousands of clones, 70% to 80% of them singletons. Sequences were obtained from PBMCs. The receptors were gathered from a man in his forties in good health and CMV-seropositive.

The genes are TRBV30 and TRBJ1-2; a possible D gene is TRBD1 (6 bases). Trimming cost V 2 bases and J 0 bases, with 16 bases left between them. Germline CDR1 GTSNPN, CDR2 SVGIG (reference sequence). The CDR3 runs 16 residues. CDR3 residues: CAWSSGTYIANYGYTF. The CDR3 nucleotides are TGTGCCTGGAGTTCCGGGACATATATAGCTAACTATGGCTACACCTTC.

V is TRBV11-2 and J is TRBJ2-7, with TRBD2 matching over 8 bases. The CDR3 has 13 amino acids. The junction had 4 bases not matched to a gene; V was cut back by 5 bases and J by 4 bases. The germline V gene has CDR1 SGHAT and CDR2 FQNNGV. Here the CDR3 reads CASSPGGAYEQYF. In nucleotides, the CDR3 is TGTGCCAGCAGCCCCGGGGGGGCGTACGAGCAGTACTTC.

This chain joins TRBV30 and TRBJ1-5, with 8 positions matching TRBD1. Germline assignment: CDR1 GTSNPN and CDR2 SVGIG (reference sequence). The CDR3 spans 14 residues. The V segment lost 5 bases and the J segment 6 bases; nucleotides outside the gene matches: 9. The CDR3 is CAWGQGFVSQPQHF. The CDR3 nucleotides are TGTGCCTGGGGACAGGGTTTTGTGAGTCAGCCCCAGCATTTT.

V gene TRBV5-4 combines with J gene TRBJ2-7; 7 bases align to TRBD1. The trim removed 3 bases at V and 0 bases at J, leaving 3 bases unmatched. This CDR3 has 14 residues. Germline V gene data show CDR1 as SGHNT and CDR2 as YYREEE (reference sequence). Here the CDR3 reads CASSSRDSSYEQYF. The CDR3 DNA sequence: TGTGCCAGCAGCTCTCGGGACAGCTCCTACGAGCAGTACTTC.

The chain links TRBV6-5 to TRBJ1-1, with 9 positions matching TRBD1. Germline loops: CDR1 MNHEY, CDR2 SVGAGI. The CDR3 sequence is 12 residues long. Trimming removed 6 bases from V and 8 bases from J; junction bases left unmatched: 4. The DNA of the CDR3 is TGTGCCAGCAGACCCGACAGGGGGGAAGCTTTCTTT. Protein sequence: CASRPDRGEAFF.

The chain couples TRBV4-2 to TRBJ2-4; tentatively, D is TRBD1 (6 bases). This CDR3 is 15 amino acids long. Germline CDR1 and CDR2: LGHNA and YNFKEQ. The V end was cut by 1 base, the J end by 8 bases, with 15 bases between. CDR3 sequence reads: CASSQVASKGDIQYF. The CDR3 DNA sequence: TGTGCCAGCAGCCAAGTGGCCTCCAAGGGGGACATTCAGTACTTC.

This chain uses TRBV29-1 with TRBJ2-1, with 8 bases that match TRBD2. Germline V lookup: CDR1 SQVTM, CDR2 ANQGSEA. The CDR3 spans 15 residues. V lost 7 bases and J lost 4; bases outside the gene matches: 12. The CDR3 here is CSAPARRGAYNEQFF. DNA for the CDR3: TGCAGCGCCCCCGCTCGGCGGGGGGCGTACAATGAGCAGTTCTTC.

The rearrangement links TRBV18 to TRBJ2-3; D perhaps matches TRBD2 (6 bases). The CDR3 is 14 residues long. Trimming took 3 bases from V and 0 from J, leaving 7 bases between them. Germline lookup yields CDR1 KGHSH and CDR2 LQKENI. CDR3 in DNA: TGTGCCAGCTCACCCAGCGGGAGCACAGATACGCAGTATTTT. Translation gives CASSPSGSTDTQYF.

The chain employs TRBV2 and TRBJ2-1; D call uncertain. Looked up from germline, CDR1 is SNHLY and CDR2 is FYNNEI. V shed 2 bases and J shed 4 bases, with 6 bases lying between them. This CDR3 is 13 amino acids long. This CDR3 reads CASSEQQYNEQFF. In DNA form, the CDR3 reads TGTGCCAGCAGTGAACAACAGTACAATGAGCAGTTCTTC.

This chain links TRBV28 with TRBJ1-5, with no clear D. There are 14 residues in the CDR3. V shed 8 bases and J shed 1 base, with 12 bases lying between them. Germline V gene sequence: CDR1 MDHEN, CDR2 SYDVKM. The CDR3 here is CASSLGGSNQPQHF. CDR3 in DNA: TGTGCCAGCTCATTAGGAGGAAGCAATCAGCCCCAGCATTTT.

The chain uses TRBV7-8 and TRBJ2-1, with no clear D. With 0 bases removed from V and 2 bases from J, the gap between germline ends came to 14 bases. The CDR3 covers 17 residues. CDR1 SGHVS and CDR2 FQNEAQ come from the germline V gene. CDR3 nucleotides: TGTGCCAGCAGCTTAGCAGCTCCCAGCGAAACCTACAATGAGCAGTTCTTC. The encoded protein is CASSLAAPSETYNEQFF.

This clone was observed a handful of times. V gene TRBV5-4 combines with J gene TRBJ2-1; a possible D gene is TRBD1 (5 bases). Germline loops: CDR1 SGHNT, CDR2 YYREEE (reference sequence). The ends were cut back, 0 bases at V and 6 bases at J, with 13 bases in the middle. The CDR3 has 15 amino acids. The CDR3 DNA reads TGTGCCAGCAGCTTGGTGACCAGGGCGGTCAATGAGCAGTTCTTC. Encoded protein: CASSLVTRAVNEQFF.

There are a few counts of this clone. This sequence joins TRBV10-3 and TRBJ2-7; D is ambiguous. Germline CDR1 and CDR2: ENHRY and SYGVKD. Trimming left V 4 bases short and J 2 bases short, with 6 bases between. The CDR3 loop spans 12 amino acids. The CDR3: CAISASAYEQYF. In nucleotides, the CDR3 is TGTGCCATCAGTGCCTCCGCCTACGAGCAGTACTTC.

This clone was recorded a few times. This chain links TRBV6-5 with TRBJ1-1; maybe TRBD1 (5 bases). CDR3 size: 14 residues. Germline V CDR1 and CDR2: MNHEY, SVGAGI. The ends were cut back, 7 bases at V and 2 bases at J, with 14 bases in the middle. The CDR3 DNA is TGTGCCAGCACCACGGGGGGAAGTAACACTGAAGCTTTCTTT. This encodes CASTTGGSNTEAFF.